These 26 T cell receptor beta chains originate from one sample sequenced in a study of response to subunit inactivated influenza vaccine. TCRdb independently ran MiXCR on the RT-PCR reads; one entry per CDR3 protein. The sample consists of roughly 550,000 distinct CDR3 sequences, 20% to 25% of them appearing once. This sample was also put to use in a study of T cells expressing NK-cell markers. Per that study: It was by 5'RACE template switching with UMIs that TCR beta cDNA was made.

This sample comprised CD4+ T cells sorted from PBMCs, obtained 11 to 12 days after vaccination. These receptors all come from a man in his forties or fifties who received an inactivated influenza vaccine.

This chain joins TRBV9 and TRBJ2-3; 9 positions agree with TRBD2. The V and J ends lost 7 bases and 4 bases, in that order; junction bases with no gene match: 10. There are 15 residues in the CDR3. Germline loops: CDR1 SGDLS, CDR2 YYNGEE. CDR3 nucleotide sequence: TGTGCCAGCGCGGGGAGAGCGGGAGGTCCAGATACGCAGTATTTT. The encoded protein is CASAGRAGGPDTQYF.

This clonotype has just a few counts. The chain joins TRBV7-3 to TRBJ2-2; TRBD1 matches at 10 bases. V shed 6 bases, J shed 5 bases, and the junction held 12 bases outside the gene matches. The CDR3 extends over 17 amino acids. The germline gives CDR1 SGHTA, CDR2 FQGTGA. The DNA for the CDR3 is TGTGCCAGCAGTCTCCAAAGACAGGGGGCAAGGACCGGGGAGCTGTTTTTT. This sequence encodes CASSLQRQGARTGELFF.

This clonotype was counted a few times. The CDR3 DNA reads TGCAGCGTTGTACAGCTTCAGTACAATGAGCAGTTCTTC. It specifies CSVVQLQYNEQFF. V and J are TRBV29-1 and TRBJ2-1; D gene uncertain. V was trimmed by 4 bases and J by 4 bases, leaving 11 bases between them. CDR1 and CDR2 from the germline V gene are SQVTM and ANQGSEA. The CDR3 has 13 residues.

V and J are TRBV12-3 or TRBV12-4 and TRBJ2-6; 7 bases align to TRBD1. CDR3 size: 15 residues. The trim removed 6 bases at V and 2 bases at J, leaving 4 bases unmatched. The CDR3 sequence is CASSRDRAGANVLTF. The CDR3 DNA is TGTGCCAGCAGCCGAGACAGGGCTGGGGCCAACGTCCTGACTTTC.

In its sample, this clonotype was seen many times. This chain uses TRBV7-6 with TRBJ2-3; perhaps TRBD1 as D (5 bases). Trimming cost V 1 base and J 3 bases, with 11 bases left between them. The CDR3 has 15 amino acids. Looked up from germline, CDR1 is SGHVS and CDR2 is FNYEAQ. CDR3 region: CASSLVGQGTDTQYF. In DNA form, the CDR3 reads TGTGCCAGCAGCTTAGTCGGGCAGGGAACAGATACGCAGTATTTT.

This clonotype showed up just a few times. The chain uses TRBV10-3 and TRBJ1-6, with D unresolved. Germline V gene data show CDR1 as ENHRY and CDR2 as SYGVKD. The CDR3 length is 13 residues. V dropped 3 bases and J dropped 10 bases, with 10 bases sitting between them. The CDR3 nucleotides read TGTGCCATCAGTGAACTAGGGCGCTCACCCCTCCACTTT. Residues: CAISELGRSPLHF.

The rearrangement uses TRBV10-3 and TRBJ2-2; no clear D. V was trimmed by 4 bases and J by 4 bases, leaving 10 bases between them. This CDR3 comprises 14 residues. Germline assignment: CDR1 ENHRY and CDR2 SYGVKD. DNA of the CDR3: TGTGCCATCAGTGTTGCGGAGCTCACCGGGGAGCTGTTTTTT. Protein sequence: CAISVAELTGELFF.

This rearrangement joins TRBV12-5 to TRBJ2-7; 7 bases line up with TRBD1. Germline loops: CDR1 LGHNT, CDR2 FRNRAP. J was trimmed by 5 bases and V by 7 bases; bases with no gene match: 8. The CDR3 totals 13 residues. The CDR3 loop is CASAMTGQDEQYF. The CDR3 nucleotides are TGTGCTAGTGCCATGACAGGGCAGGACGAGCAGTACTTC.

This clonotype has a handful of counts. CDR3 amino acids: CSAQGQINIQYF. The CDR3, as DNA: TGCAGCGCCCAGGGACAGATAAACATTCAGTACTTC. The chain has TRBV29-1 and TRBJ2-4; 7 bases fit TRBD1. The junction had 6 bases not matched to a gene; V was cut back by 7 bases and J by 6 bases. The germline gives CDR1 SQVTM, CDR2 ANQGSEA. CDR3 length: 12 amino acids.

This clonotype was observed a few times. The V call is TRBV5-1, the J call TRBJ2-7; D remains ambiguous. V was clipped by 4 bases and J by 2 bases, with 13 bases between them. Germline V gives CDR1 SGHRS, CDR2 YFSETQ. The CDR3 has 14 amino acids. The CDR3 nucleotides are TGCGCCAGCAGCCAAAATGGCGGTACCTACGAGCAGTACTTC. This encodes CASSQNGGTYEQYF.

This clonotype was counted only a few times. The chain has TRBV7-8 and TRBJ1-5; D gene uncertain. V shed 0 bases and J shed 4 bases, with 13 bases lying between them. Germline values: CDR1 SGHVS, CDR2 FQNEAQ. This CDR3 is built from 16 residues. CDR3 loop: CASSLAANPENQPQHF. The DNA of the CDR3 is TGTGCCAGCAGCTTAGCAGCGAACCCGGAGAATCAGCCCCAGCATTTT.

There are a few counts of this clonotype. The chain employs TRBV5-1 and TRBJ2-3; no clear D gene. V was trimmed by 0 bases and J by 4 bases, leaving 12 bases between them. The CDR3 runs to 15 residues. The V gene's germline CDR1 is SGHRS and CDR2 YFSETQ. CDR3 sequence: CASSLGTVSADTQYF. In DNA, the CDR3 is TGCGCCAGCAGCTTGGGGACCGTATCCGCAGATACGCAGTATTTT.

The genes are TRBV6-1 and TRBJ1-4; TRBD1 is a possible D gene (5 bases). CDR1 and CDR2 (germline): MNHNS, SASEGT. The CDR3 length is 16 residues. Trimming stripped 10 bases from V and 5 bases from J, with 23 bases between. The CDR3 region is CATHVPPGGRNEKLFF. Here the CDR3 DNA reads TGTGCCACCCACGTACCTCCGGGGGGACGGAATGAAAAACTGTTTTTT.

Only a few counts were recorded for this clonotype. The CDR3 sequence is CAWSPNGPRSGTQYF. The CDR3 DNA follows: TGTGCCTGGAGCCCCAATGGCCCGAGGTCCGGGACCCAGTACTTC. This chain links TRBV30 with TRBJ2-5; D is undetermined. There are 15 residues in the CDR3. Trimming took off 3 bases at V and 7 bases at J, with 21 bases between the two ends. Germline V lookup: CDR1 GTSNPN, CDR2 SVGIG (reference sequence).

This clonotype was recorded many times. The chain has TRBV11-2 and TRBJ2-1, with D possibly matching TRBD2 (6 bases). The CDR3 has 16 residues. Germline V gene lookup returns CDR1 SGHAT and CDR2 FQNNGV. The V end lost 1 base, the J end lost 0 bases, and 10 bases lay between the germline ends. For the CDR3, the DNA is TGTGCCAGCAGCTTAGGTAGCGGAGGCTCCTACAATGAGCAGTTCTTC. Its translation is CASSLGSGGSYNEQFF.

This chain connects TRBV28 to TRBJ2-1, with D possibly called TRBD1 or TRBD2 (5 bases each). The CDR3 runs 15 residues. Trimming stripped 2 bases from V and 11 bases from J, with 19 bases between. CDR1 and CDR2 (germline): MDHEN, SYDVKM. This CDR3 is CASSLTERPGRQQFF. The CDR3 region has the DNA TGTGCCAGCAGTTTAACGGAGAGACCGGGACGGCAGCAGTTCTTC.

Only a few counts were recorded for this clonotype. The V and J genes are TRBV29-1 and TRBJ2-1; D is uncertain. Trimming cost V 7 bases and J 7 bases, with 14 bases left between them. The CDR3 covers 12 residues. Looked up from germline, CDR1 is SQVTM and CDR2 is ANQGSEA. The CDR3 nucleotides are TGCAGCGCCCAAGGTAATGAGAATGAGCAGTTCTTC. It translates to CSAQGNENEQFF.

The chain is built from TRBV3-1 and TRBJ2-3; TRBD2 matches at 9 bases. The CDR3 runs 16 residues. Losses at the gene ends were 4 bases for V and 4 bases for J; bases not matched to a gene: 9. CDR1 LGHDT and CDR2 YNNKEL come from the germline V gene (reference sequence). The CDR3 DNA reads TGTGCCAGCAGCCGCCGGCTAGCGGGGAAATCAGATACGCAGTATTTT. It specifies CASSRRLAGKSDTQYF.

The V call is TRBV9, the J call TRBJ2-1, with 7 nucleotides matching TRBD2. Trimming cost V 0 bases and J 5 bases; bases outside gene matches: 2. The CDR3 is made up of 14 amino acids. Per germline, CDR1 SGDLS and CDR2 YYNGEE. CDR3 region: CASSVGGTNNEQFF. As DNA, the CDR3 is TGTGCCAGCAGCGTAGGTGGGACTAACAATGAGCAGTTCTTC.

This clonotype was observed a handful of times. The chain links TRBV3-1 to TRBJ1-6; D is unresolved. The CDR3 length is 11 residues. From germline, CDR1 is LGHDT and CDR2 YNNKEL (reference sequence). V was shortened by 10 bases and J by 15 bases, with 16 bases between the two germline ends. The CDR3 region has the DNA TGTGCCACCCGTCTCGGTGGGGACCTCCACTTT. Protein product: CATRLGGDLHF.

This clonotype was detected a few times. The rearrangement uses TRBV5-6 and TRBJ2-5; tentatively, D is TRBD1 (5 bases). V dropped 2 bases and J dropped 1 base, with 12 bases sitting between them. Germline V gene sequence: CDR1 SGHDT, CDR2 YYEEEE. The CDR3 sequence is 15 residues long. DNA for the CDR3: TGTGCCAGCAGCTTCCTCACAGGCCTCCAAGAGACCCAGTACTTC. It encodes CASSFLTGLQETQYF.

This chain links TRBV5-1 with TRBJ2-1; D may be TRBD1 (6 bases). The germline gives CDR1 SGHRS, CDR2 YFSETQ. Deletions cut 0 bases from V and 5 bases from J, with 15 bases between. This CDR3 is built from 16 residues. In DNA, the CDR3 is TGCGCCAGCAGCTTGGAGGGGACACTGGGGAACAATGAGCAGTTCTTC. Protein sequence: CASSLEGTLGNNEQFF.

V is TRBV12-3 or TRBV12-4 and J is TRBJ2-5; TRBD2 agrees at 10 bases. The CDR3 spans 15 residues. V trimming: 5 bases; J trimming: 4 bases; junction bases outside the gene matches: 7. CDR3 region: CASSRTSGDLETQYF. CDR3 sequence (DNA): TGTGCCAGCAGTCGGACTAGCGGAGACCTAGAGACCCAGTACTTC.

With respect to this clonotype: The junction does not match germline at one end; this may be a read error. The chain carries TRBV18 and TRBJ1-2; TRBD1 matches 7 bases. This CDR3 is built from 13 residues. Germline assignment: CDR1 KGHSH and CDR2 LQKENI. The CDR3 sequence is CASSPQGHHGYTF. CDR3 nucleotides: TGTGCCAGCTCCCCACAGGGGCATCATGGCTACACCTTC.

The chain combines TRBV29-1 with TRBJ2-1; 15 nucleotides agree with TRBD2. This CDR3 is 16 amino acids long. Germline CDR1 is SQVTM and CDR2 is ANQGSEA. The V segment lost 2 bases and the J segment 9 bases; nucleotides outside the gene matches: 8. The CDR3 nucleotides read TGCAGCGTTGAAATCGGGACTAGCGGGAGGATGGGTGAGCAGTTCTTC. Translated: CSVEIGTSGRMGEQFF.

This clonotype was picked up a small number of times. The chain combines TRBV29-1 with TRBJ2-6; D gene unclear. The CDR3 length is 13 residues. Germline CDR1 SQVTM, CDR2 ANQGSEA. The V end was cut by 4 bases, the J end by 4 bases, with 8 bases between. CDR3 sequence reads: CSVAEFGANVLTF. CDR3 coding DNA: TGCAGCGTTGCCGAATTCGGGGCCAACGTCCTGACTTTC.